The sequence of this TCR beta chain was determined in a study of blood T cell repertoires in COVID-19. About the research overall: Collection of acute and convalescent COVID-19 samples took place in the United States, Italy and Spain.

The CDR3 runs to 15 residues. The authors' processing: Nucleated cell counts were estimated from reference gene primer amplification. Produced via immunoSEQ multiplex PCR; TCRdb's table is partial and in-frame only. The DNA gave D and trimming, while V, J and clone size come from that table. The sample shows approximately 300,000 clones, 70% to 90% of them seen only once. The sequence came from a man in his late teens or twenties who had recovered from COVID-19. The chain employs TRBV21-1 and TRBJ2-1; the table's D call of TRBD2 was not tested on the DNA. TRBV21-1 is termed a pseudogene. Specimen: peripheral blood. CDR3 coding DNA: TGTGCCAGCAGCAAGCCGGGGAGGGGCGGTAATGAGCAGTTCTTC. Amino acid sequence: CASSKPGRGGNEQFF.